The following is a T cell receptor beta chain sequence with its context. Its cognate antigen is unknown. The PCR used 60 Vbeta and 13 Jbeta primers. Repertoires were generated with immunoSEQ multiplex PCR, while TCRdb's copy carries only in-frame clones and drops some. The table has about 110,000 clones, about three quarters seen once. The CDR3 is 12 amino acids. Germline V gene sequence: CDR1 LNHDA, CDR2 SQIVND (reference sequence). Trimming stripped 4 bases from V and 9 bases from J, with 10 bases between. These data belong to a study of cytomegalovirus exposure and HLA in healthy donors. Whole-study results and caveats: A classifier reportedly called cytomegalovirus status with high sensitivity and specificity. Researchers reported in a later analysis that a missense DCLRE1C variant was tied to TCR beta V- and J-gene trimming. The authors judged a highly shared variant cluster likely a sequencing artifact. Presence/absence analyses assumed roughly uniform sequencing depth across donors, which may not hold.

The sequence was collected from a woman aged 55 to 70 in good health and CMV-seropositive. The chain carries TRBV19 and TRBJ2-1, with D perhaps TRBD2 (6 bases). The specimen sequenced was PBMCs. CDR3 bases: TGTGCCAGTAGTACCCGGACTACTGAGCAGTTCTTC. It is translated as CASSTRTTEQFF.